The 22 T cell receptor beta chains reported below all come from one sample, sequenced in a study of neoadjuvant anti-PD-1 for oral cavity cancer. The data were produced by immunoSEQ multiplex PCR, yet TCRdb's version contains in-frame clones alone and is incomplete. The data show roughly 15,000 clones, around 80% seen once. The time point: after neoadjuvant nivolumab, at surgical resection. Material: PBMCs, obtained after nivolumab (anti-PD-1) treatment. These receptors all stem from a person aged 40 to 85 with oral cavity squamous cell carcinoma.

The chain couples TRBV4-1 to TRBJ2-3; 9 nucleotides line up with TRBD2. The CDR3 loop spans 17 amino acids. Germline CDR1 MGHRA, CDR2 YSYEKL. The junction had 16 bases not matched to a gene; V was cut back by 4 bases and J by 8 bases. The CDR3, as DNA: TGCGCCAGCAGCCGATCAGTAGCGGGACTAGCCAAAGGTACGCAGTATTTT. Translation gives CASSRSVAGLAKGTQYF.

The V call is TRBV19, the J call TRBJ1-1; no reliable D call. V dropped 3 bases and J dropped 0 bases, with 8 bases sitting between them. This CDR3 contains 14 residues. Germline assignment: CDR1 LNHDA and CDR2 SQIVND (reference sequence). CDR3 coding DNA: TGTGCCAGTAGTATCCCCAGTATGAACACTGAAGCTTTCTTT. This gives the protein CASSIPSMNTEAFF.

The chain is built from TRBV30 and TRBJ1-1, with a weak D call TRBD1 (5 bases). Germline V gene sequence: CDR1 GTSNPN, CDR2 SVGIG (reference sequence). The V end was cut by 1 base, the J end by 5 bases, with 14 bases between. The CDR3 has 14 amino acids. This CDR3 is CAWSGGNGGTEAFF. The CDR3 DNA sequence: TGTGCCTGGAGTGGGGGTAATGGGGGAACTGAAGCTTTCTTT.

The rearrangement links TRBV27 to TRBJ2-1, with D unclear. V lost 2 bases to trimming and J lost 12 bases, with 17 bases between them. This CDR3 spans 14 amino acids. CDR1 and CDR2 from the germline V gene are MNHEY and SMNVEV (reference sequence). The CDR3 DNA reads TGTGCCAGCAGTTTAACCATAACCACTAACGGGCAGTTCTTC. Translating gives CASSLTITTNGQFF.

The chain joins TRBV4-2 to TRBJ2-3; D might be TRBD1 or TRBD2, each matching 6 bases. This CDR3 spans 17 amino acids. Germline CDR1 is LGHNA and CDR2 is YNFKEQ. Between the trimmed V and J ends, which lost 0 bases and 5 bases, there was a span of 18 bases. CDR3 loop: CASSQEGSGGPIDTQYF. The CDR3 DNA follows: TGTGCCAGCAGCCAAGAAGGATCTGGGGGGCCAATAGATACGCAGTATTTT.

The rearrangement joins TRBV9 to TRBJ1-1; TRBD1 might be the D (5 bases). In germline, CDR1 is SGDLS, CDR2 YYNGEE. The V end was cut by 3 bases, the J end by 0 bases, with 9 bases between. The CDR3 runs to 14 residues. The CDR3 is CASSGTPVNTEAFF. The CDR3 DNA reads TGTGCCAGCAGCGGGACACCGGTGAACACTGAAGCTTTCTTT.

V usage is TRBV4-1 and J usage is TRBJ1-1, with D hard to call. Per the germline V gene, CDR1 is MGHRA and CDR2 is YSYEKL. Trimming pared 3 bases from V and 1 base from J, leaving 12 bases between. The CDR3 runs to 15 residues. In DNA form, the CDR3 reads TGCGCCAGCAGCCATCTTTTCAAGCAGAACACTGAAGCTTTCTTT. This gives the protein CASSHLFKQNTEAFF.

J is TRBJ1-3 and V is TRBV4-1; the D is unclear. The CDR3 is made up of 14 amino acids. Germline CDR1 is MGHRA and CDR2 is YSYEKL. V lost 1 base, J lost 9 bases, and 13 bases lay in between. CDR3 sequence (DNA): TGCGCCAGCAGCCAAGTAAGAAACAAACTCACCATATATTTT. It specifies CASSQVRNKLTIYF.

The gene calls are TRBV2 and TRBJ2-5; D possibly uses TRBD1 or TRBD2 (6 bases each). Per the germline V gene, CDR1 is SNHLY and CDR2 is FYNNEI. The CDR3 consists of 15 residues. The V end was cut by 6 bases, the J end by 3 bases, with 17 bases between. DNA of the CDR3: TGTGCCAGCAGAGTGGGGGGCGAGGTTAAAGAGACCCAGTACTTC. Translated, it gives CASRVGGEVKETQYF.

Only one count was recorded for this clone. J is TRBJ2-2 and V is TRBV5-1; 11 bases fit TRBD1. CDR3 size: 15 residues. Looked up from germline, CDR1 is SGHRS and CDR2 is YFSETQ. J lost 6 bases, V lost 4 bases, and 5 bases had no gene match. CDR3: CASSPGQGASGELFF. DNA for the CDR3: TGCGCCAGCAGCCCAGGACAGGGGGCTTCCGGGGAGCTGTTTTTT.

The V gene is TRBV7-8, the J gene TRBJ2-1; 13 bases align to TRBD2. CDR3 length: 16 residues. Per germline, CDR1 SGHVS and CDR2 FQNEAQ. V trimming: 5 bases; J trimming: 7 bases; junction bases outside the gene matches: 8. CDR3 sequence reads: CASSPGTSGVGNEQFF. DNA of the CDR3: TGTGCCAGCAGCCCAGGGACTAGCGGGGTGGGAAATGAGCAGTTCTTC.

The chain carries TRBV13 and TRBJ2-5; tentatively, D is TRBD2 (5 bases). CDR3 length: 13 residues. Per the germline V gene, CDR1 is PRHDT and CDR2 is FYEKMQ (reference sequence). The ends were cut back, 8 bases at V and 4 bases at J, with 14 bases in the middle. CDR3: CASREWPAETQYF. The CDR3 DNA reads TGTGCCAGCCGGGAATGGCCGGCAGAGACCCAGTACTTC.

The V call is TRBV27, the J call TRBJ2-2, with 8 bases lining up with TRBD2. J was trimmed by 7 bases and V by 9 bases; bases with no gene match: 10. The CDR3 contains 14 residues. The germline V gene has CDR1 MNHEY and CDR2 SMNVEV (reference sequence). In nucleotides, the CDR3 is TGTGCCAGTTTTACCTTAGCGGGACACGGGGAGCTGTTTTTT. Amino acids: CASFTLAGHGELFF.

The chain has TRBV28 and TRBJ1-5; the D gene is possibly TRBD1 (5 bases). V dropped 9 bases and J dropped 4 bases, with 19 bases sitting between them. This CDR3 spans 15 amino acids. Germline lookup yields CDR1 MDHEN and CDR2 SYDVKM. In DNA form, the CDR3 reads TGTGCCAGTACTGGATCAGGGACGAGGAATCAGCCCCAGCATTTT. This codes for CASTGSGTRNQPQHF.

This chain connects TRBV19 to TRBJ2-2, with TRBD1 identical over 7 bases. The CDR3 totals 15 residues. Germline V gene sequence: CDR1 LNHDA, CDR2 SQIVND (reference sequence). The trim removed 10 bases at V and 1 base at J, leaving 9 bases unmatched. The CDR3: CATYNRDRNTGELFF. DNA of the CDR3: TGTGCCACGTACAACCGGGACAGGAACACCGGGGAGCTGTTTTTT.

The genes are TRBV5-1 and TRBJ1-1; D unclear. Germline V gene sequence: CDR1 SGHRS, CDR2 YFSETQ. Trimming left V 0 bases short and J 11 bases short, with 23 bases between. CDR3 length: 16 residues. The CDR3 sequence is CASSLAPVSNRVEAFF. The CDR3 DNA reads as TGCGCCAGCAGCTTGGCCCCAGTTTCGAACCGGGTGGAGGCTTTCTTT. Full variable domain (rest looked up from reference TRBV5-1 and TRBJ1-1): KAGVTQTPRYLIKTRGQQVTLSCSPISGHRSVSWYQQTPGQGLQFLFEYFSETQRNKGNFPGRFSGRQFSNSRSEMNVSTLELGDSALYLCASSLAPVSNRVEAFFGQGTRLTVV.

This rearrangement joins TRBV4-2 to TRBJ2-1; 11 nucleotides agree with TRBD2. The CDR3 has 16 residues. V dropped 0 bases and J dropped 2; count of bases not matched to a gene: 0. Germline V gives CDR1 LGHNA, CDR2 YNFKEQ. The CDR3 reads CASSQELAGAYNEQFF. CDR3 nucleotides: TGTGCCAGCAGCCAAGAACTAGCGGGAGCCTACAATGAGCAGTTCTTC.

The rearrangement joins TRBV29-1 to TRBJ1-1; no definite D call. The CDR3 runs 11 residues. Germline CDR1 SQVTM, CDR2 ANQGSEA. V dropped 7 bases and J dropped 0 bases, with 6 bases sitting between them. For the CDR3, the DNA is TGCAGCGGGACGGTGAACACTGAAGCTTTCTTT. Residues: CSGTVNTEAFF.

The CDR3 sequence: CASTVGGIQETQYF. As DNA, the CDR3 is TGTGCCAGCACCGTGGGCGGAATCCAAGAGACCCAGTACTTC. The chain joins TRBV2 to TRBJ2-5, with D hard to call. With 7 bases removed from V and 1 base from J, the gap between germline ends came to 13 bases. The CDR3 sequence is 14 residues long. Germline assignment: CDR1 SNHLY and CDR2 FYNNEI.

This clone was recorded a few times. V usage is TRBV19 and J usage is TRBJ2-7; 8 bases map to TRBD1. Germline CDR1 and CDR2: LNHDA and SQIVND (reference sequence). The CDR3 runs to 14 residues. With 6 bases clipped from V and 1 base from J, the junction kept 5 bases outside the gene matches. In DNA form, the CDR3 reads TGTGCCAGTAGGGGCGGGACAGGATCCTACGAGCAGTACTTC. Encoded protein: CASRGGTGSYEQYF.

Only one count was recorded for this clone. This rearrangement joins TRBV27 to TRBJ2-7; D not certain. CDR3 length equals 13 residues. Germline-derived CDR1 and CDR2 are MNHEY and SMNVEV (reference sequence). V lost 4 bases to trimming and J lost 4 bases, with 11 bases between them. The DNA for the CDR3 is TGTGCCAGCAGTTCTATTCCGGGTTACGAGCAGTACTTC. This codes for CASSSIPGYEQYF.

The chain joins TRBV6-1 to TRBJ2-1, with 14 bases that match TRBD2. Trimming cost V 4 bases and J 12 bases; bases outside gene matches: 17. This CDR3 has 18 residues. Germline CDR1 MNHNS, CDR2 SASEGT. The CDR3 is CASSGSTSGGEWFRGQFF. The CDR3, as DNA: TGTGCCAGCAGTGGTTCGACTAGCGGGGGGGAGTGGTTTAGAGGGCAGTTCTTC.